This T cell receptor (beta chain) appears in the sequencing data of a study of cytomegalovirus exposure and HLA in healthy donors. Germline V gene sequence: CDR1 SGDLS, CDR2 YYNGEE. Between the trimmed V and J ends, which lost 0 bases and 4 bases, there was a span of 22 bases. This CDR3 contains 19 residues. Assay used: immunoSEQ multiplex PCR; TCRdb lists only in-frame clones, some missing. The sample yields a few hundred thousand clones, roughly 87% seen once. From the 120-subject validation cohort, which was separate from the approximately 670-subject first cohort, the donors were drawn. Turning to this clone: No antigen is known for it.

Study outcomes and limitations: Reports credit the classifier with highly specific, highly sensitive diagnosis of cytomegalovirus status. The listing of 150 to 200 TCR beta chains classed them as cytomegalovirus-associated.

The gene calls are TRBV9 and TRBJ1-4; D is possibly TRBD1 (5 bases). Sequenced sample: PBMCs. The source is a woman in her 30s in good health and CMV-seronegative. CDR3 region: CASSVGRGILGAINEKLFF. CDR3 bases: TGTGCCAGCAGCGTAGGTCGGGGAATTTTAGGGGCAATTAATGAAAAACTGTTTTTT.